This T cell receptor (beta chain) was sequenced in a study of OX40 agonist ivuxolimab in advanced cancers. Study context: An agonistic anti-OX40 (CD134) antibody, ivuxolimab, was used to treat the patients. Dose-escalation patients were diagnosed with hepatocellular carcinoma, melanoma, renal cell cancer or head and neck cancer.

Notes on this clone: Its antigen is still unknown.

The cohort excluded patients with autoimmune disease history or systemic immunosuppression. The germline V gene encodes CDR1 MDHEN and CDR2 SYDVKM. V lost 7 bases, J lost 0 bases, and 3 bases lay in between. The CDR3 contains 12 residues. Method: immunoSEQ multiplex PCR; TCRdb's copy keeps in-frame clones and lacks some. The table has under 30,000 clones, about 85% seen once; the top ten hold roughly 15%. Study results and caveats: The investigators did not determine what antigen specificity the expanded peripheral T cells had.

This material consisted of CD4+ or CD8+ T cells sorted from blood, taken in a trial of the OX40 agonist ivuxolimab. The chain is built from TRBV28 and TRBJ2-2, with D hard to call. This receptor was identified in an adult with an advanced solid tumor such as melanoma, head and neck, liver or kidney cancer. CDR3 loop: CASTSNTGELFF. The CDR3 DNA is TGTGCCAGCACCTCGAACACCGGGGAGCTGTTTTTT.